The clone carrying this TCR beta chain has just a few counts. As yet, its antigen is unknown. The study defined stable Graves' hyperthyroidism as no ophthalmopathy progression within 18 months. The investigators amplified TCR beta CDR3 regions from RNA transcripts. With the HTBI primer set, the TCR CDR3 went through a first round of RT-PCR. One entry per CDR3 protein, called by TCRdb with MiXCR from the multiplex PCR reads. The sample records 800,000 or so distinct CDR3 sequences, 38% being singletons. V was trimmed by 1 base and J by 5 bases, leaving 3 bases between them. The germline gives CDR1 LNHDA, CDR2 SQIVND (reference sequence). This CDR3 region has 11 residues. This sample was taken from a study of T cells in Graves' hyperthyroidism and ophthalmopathy. The wider study: Peripheral blood collection took place at initial diagnosis, before any treatment. General study results and limits: Patients with ophthalmopathy were separated from those with stable hyperthyroidism by a 13 V-J model.

Sequencing was carried out using blood. This rearrangement joins TRBV19 to TRBJ2-7; D uncertain. The TCR was taken from a man between 18 and 29 years old with Graves' hyperthyroidism. In DNA, the CDR3 is TGTGCCAGTAGTATAGGGAACGAGCAGTACTTC. This translates into CASSIGNEQYF.